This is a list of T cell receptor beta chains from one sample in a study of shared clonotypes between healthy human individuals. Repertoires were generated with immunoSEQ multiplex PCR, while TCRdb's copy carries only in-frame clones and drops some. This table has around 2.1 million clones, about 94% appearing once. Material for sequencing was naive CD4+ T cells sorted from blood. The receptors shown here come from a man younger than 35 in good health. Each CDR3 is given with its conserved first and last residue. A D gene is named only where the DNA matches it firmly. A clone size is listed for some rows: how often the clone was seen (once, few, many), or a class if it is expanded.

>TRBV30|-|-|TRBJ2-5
CAWSAPGLGERGTQYF
TGTGCCTGGAGCGCGCCGGGACTCGGGGAACGAGGGACCCAGTACTTC
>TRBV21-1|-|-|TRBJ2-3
CASSGTSGPCTDTQYF
TGTGCCAGCAGCGGGACTAGCGGGCCTTGCACAGATACGCAGTATTTT
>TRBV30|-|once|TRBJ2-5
CAWRRDSRRGTQYF
TGTGCCTGGCGAAGGGACTCCAGGCGAGGGACCCAGTACTTC
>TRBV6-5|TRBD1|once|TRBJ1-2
CASSYGTGTNYGYTF
TGTGCCAGCAGTTACGGGACAGGAACTAACTATGGCTACACCTTC
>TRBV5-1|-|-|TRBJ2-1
CASSLDVSGGDEQFF
TGCGCCAGCAGCTTGGACGTGTCGGGGGGCGATGAGCAGTTCTTC
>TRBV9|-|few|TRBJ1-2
CASSEGPYGYTF
TGTGCCAGCAGCGAAGGACCCTATGGCTACACCTTC
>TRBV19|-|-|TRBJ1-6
CASPEDTLSYNSPLHF
TGTGCCAGTCCCGAGGATACCCTCTCCTATAATTCACCCCTCCACTTT
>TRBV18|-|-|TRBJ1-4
CASSPPLEPNEKLFF
TGTGCCAGCTCACCACCCTTGGAGCCTAATGAAAAACTGTTTTTT
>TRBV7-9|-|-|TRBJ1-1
CASSLGVLAEAFF
TGTGCCAGCAGCTTAGGGGTTTTAGCTGAAGCTTTCTTT
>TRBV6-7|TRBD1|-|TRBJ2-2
CASSFGQGAFANTGELFF
TGTGCCAGCAGTTTTGGACAGGGGGCTTTCGCGAACACCGGGGAGCTGTTTTTT
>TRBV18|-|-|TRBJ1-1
CASSSDRNTEAFF
TGTGCCAGCTCATCCGACAGGAACACTGAAGCTTTCTTT
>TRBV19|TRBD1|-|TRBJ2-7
CASSIDGTGVGEQYF
TGTGCCAGTAGTATAGATGGTACAGGGGTGGGCGAGCAGTACTTC
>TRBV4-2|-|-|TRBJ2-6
CASGADQSTSGANVLTF
TGTGCCAGCGGCGCCGACCAATCAACCTCTGGGGCCAACGTCCTGACTTTC
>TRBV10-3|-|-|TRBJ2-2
CAISESMRHATGELFF
TGTGCCATCAGTGAGTCGATGAGACACGCCACCGGGGAGCTGTTTTTT
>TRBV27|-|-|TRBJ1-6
CASSPNLNSPLHF
TGTGCCAGCAGTCCCAACTTAAATTCACCCCTCCACTTT
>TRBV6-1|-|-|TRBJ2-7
CASNQRQGSYEQYF
TGTGCCAGCAATCAAAGGCAGGGGTCCTACGAGCAGTACTTC
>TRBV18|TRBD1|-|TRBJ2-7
CASSTGALYEQYF
TGTGCCAGCTCGACAGGGGCCCTTTACGAGCAGTACTTC
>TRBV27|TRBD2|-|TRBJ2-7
CASSLGWEGWREQYF
TGTGCCAGCAGTCTTGGGTGGGAGGGCTGGCGCGAGCAGTACTTC
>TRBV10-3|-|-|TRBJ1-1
CATQGNTEAFF
TGTGCCACCCAGGGGAACACTGAAGCTTTCTTT
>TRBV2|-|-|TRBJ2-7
CASSQTYEQYF
TGTGCCAGCAGTCAGACCTACGAGCAGTACTTC
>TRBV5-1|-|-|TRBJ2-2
CASRLRGDTGELFF
TGCGCCAGCAGGCTCAGGGGCGACACCGGGGAGCTGTTTTTT
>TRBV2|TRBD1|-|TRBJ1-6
CASSVGQGGASPLHF
TGTGCCAGCAGTGTCGGCCAGGGGGGAGCTTCACCCCTCCACTTT
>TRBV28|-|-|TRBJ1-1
CASSPMVGTEAFF
TGTGCCAGCAGTCCTATGGTAGGCACTGAAGCTTTCTTT
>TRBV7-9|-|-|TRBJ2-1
CASSSRGGQLSSYNEQFF
TGTGCCAGCAGCTCCAGGGGGGGACAGCTTAGCTCCTACAATGAGCAGTTCTTC
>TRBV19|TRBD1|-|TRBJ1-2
CASSAQGTGHGYTF
TGTGCCAGTAGTGCTCAGGGGACAGGGCATGGCTACACCTTC
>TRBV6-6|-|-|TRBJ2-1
CASNQGINNEQFF
TGTGCCAGCAACCAGGGGATCAACAATGAGCAGTTCTTC
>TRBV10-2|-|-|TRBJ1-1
CASSESLGSNTEAFF
TGCGCCAGCAGTGAGTCGTTGGGGAGTAACACTGAAGCTTTCTTT
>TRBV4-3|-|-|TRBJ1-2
CASSRDRSNYGYTF
TGCGCCAGCAGCCGAGACAGGTCTAACTATGGCTACACCTTC
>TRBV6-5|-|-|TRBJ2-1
CASSTYTPNEQFF
TGTGCCAGCAGTACCTACACCCCCAATGAGCAGTTCTTC
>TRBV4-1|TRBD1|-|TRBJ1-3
CASSQDRGSGNTIYF
TGCGCCAGCAGCCAAGACAGGGGGTCTGGAAACACCATATATTTT
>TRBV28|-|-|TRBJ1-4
CASRAGTEKLFF
TGTGCCAGCAGAGCAGGGACTGAAAAACTGTTTTTT
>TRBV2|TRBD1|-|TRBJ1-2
CASKGTVPGYTF
TGTGCCAGCAAGGGGACAGTCCCAGGCTACACCTTC
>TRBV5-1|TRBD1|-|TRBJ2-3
CASSLQGVLSTDTQYF
TGCGCCAGCAGCTTGCAGGGGGTTCTGAGCACAGATACGCAGTATTTT
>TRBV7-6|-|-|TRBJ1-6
CASSPQGSNSPLHF
TGTGCCAGCAGCCCTCAGGGGTCAAATTCACCCCTCCACTTT
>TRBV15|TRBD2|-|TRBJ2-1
CATSRDRLAGGYEQFF
TGTGCCACCAGCAGAGATCGGCTAGCGGGAGGCTATGAGCAGTTCTTC
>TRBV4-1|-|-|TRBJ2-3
CASSPGLFSTDTQYF
TGCGCCAGCAGCCCCGGACTTTTTAGCACAGATACGCAGTATTTT
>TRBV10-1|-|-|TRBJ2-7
CASSESGQPYEQYF
TGCGCCAGCAGTGAGTCAGGACAGCCCTACGAGCAGTACTTC
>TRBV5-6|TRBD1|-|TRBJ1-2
CASTWDRNYGYTF
TGTGCCAGCACCTGGGACAGGAACTATGGCTACACCTTC
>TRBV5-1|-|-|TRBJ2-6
CASSLDNSGGAGANVLTF
TGCGCCAGCAGCTTGGATAACTCGGGCGGCGCTGGGGCCAACGTCCTGACTTTC
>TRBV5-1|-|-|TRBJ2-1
CASSLEGGYNEQFF
TGCGCCAGCAGCTTGGAGGGGGGATACAATGAGCAGTTCTTC